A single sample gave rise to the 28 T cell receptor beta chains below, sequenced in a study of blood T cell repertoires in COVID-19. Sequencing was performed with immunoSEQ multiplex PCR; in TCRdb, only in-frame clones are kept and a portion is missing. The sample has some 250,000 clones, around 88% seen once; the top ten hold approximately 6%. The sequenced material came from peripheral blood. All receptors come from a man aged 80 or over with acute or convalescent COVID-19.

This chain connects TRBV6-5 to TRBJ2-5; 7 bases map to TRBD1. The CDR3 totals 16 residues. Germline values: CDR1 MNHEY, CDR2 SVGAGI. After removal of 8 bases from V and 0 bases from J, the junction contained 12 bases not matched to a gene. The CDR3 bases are TGTGCCAGCCGTTGGGGACAGACCCTGTACCAAGAGACCCAGTACTTC. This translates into CASRWGQTLYQETQYF.

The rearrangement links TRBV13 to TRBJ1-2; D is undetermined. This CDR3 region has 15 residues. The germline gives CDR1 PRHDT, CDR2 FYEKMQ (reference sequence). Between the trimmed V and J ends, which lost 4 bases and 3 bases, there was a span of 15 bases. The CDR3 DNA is TGTGCCAGCAGCTATACCGGGAGAGGGTACTATGGCTACACCTTC. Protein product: CASSYTGRGYYGYTF.

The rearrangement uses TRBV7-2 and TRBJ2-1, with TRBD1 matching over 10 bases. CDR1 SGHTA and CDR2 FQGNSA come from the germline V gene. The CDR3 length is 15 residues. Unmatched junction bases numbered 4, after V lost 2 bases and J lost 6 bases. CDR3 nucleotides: TGTGCCAGCAGCTTACGACAGGGGGCTCCCAATGAGCAGTTCTTC. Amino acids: CASSLRQGAPNEQFF.

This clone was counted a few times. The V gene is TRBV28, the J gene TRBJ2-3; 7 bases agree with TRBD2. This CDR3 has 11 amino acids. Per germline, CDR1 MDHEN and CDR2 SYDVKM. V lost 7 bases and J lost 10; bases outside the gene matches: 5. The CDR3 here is CASNGGWAQYF. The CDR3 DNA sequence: TGTGCCAGCAACGGGGGGTGGGCGCAGTATTTT.

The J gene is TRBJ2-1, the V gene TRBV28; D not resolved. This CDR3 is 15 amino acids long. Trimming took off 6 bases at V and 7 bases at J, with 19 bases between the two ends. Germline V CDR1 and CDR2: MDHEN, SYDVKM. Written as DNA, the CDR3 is TGTGCCAGCAGAGATCAGACGTCGTGGGCAAATGAGCAGTTCTTC. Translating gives CASRDQTSWANEQFF.

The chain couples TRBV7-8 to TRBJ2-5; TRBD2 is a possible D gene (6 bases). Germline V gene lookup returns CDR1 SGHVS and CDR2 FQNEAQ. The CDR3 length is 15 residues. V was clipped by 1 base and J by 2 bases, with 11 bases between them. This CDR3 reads CASSLETSHQETQYF. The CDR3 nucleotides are TGTGCCAGCAGCTTAGAGACTAGTCATCAAGAGACCCAGTACTTC.

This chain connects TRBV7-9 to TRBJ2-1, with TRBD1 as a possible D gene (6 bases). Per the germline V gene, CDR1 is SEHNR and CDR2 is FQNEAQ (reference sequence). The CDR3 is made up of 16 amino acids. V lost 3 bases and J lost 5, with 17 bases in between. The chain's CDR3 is CASSLTLGTPNNEQFF. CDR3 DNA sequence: TGTGCCAGCAGCTTGACCCTCGGGACACCGAACAATGAGCAGTTCTTC.

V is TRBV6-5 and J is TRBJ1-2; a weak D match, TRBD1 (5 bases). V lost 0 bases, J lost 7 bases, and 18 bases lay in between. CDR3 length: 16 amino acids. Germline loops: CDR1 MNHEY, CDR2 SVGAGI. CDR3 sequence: CASSYSGVRTTAGYTF. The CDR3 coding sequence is TGTGCCAGCAGTTACTCTGGTGTCAGGACAACAGCTGGCTACACCTTC.

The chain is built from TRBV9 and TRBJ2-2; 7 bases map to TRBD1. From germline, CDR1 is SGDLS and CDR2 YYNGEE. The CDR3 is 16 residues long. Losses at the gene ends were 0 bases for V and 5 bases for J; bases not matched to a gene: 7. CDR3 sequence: CASSVGQGRGTGELFF. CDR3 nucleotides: TGTGCCAGCAGCGTAGGACAGGGCCGAGGTACCGGGGAGCTGTTTTTT. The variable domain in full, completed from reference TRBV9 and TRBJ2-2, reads DSGVTQTPKHLITATGQRVTLRCSPRSGDLSVYWYQQSLDQGLQFLIQYYNGEERAKGNILERFSAQQFPDLHSELNLSSLELGDSALYFCASSVGQGRGTGELFFGEGSRLTVL.

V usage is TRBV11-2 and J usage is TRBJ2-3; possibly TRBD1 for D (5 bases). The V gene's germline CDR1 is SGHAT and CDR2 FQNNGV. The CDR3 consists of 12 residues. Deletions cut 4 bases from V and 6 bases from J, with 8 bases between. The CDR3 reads CASSSPGDTQYF. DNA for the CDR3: TGTGCCAGCAGCTCACCAGGGGATACGCAGTATTTT.

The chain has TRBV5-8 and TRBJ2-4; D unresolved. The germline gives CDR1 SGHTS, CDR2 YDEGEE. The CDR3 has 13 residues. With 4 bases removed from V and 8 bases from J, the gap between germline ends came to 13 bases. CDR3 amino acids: CASSGHVRDIQYF. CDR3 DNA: TGTGCCAGCAGCGGTCACGTTCGGGACATTCAGTACTTC.

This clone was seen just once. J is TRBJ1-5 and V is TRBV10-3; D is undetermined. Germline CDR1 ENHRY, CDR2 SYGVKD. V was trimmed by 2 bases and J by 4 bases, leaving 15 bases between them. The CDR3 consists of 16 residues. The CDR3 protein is CAISETALTGNQPQHF. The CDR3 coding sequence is TGTGCCATCAGTGAGACGGCCTTGACGGGGAATCAGCCCCAGCATTTT.

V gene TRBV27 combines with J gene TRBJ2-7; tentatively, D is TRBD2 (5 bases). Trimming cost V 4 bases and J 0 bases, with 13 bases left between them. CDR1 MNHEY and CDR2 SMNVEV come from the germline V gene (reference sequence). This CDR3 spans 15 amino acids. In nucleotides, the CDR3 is TGTGCCAGCAGTTCGCGGGCAACAAGCTCCTACGAGCAGTACTTC. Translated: CASSSRATSSYEQYF.

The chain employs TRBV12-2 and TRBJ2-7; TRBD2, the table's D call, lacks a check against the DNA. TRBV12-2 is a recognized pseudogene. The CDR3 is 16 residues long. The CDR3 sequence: CASRPLSGRGSYEQYF. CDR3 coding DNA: TGTGCAAGTCGTCCTCTAAGCGGGAGAGGCTCCTACGAGCAGTACTTC.

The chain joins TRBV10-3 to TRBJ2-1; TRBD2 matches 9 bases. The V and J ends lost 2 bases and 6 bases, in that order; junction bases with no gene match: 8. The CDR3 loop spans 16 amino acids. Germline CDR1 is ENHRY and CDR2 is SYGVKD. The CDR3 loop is CAISEVGRGGINEQFF. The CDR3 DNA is TGTGCCATCAGTGAGGTCGGGCGGGGGGGCATCAATGAGCAGTTCTTC.

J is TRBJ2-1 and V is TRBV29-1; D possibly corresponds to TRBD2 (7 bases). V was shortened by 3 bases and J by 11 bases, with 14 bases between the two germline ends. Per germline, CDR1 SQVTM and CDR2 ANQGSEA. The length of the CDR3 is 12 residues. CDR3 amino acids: CSVERGGDQQFF. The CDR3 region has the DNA TGCAGCGTTGAGAGGGGGGGCGATCAGCAGTTCTTC.

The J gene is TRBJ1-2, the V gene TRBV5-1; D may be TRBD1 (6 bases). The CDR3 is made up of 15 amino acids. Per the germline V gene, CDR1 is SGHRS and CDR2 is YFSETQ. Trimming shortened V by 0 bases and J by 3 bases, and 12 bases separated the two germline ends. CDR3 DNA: TGCGCCAGCAGCTTGGACAGGGCGCTATACTATGGCTACACCTTC. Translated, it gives CASSLDRALYYGYTF.

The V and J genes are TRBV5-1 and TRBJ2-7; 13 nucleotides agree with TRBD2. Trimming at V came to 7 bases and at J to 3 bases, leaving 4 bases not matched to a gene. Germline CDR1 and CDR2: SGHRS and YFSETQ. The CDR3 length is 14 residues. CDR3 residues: CASQWTSGSYEQYF. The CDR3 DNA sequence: TGCGCCAGCCAATGGACTAGCGGGAGCTACGAGCAGTACTTC.

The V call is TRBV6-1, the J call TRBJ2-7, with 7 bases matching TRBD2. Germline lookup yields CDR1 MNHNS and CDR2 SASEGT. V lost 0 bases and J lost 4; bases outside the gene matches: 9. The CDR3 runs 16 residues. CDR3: CASSEARAGAGYEQYF. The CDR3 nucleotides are TGTGCCAGCAGTGAAGCGCGGGCGGGAGCGGGTTACGAGCAGTACTTC.

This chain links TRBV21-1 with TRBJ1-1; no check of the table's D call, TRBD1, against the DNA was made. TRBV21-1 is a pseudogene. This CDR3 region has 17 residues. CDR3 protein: CASSKGWAPNGNTEAFF. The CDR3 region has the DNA TGTGCCAGCAGCAAAGGTTGGGCACCTAATGGGAACACTGAAGCTTTCTTT.

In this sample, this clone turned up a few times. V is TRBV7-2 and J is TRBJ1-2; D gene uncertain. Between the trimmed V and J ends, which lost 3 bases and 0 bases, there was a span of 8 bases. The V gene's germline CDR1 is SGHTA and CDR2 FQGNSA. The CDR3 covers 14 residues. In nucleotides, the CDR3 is TGTGCCAGCAGCTTTCCCCCCGCTAACTATGGCTACACCTTC. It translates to CASSFPPANYGYTF.

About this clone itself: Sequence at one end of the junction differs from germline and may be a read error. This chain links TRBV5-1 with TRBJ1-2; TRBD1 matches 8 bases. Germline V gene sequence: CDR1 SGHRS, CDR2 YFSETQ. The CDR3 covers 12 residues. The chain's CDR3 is CASSSDRETPCF. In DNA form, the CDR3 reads TGCGCCAGCAGCTCGGACAGGGAGACGCCCTGCTTC. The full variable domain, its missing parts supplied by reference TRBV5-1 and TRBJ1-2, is KAGVTQTPRYLIKTRGQQVTLSCSPISGHRSVSWYQQTPGQGLQFLFEYFSETQRNKGNFPGRFSGRQFSNSRSEMNVSTLELGDSALYLCASSSDRETPCFGSGTRLTVV.

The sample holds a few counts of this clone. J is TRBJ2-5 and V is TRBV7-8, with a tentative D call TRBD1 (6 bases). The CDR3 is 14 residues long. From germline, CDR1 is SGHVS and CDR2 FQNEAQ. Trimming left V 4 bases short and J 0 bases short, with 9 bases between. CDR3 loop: CASSYWDNQETQYF. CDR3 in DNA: TGTGCCAGCAGCTACTGGGACAACCAAGAGACCCAGTACTTC.

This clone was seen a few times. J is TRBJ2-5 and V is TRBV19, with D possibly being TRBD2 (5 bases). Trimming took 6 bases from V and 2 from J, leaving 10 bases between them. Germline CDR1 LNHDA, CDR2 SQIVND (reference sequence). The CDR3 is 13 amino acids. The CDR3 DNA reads TGTGCCAGTAGCGGTAGCGAGCAAGAGACCCAGTACTTC. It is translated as CASSGSEQETQYF.

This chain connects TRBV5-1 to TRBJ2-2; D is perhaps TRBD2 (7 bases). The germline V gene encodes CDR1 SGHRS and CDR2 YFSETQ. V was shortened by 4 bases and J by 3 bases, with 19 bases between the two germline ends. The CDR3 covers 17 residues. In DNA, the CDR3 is TGCGCCAGCAGCGGGGGGGCCGGACAAGTGGACACCGGGGAGCTGTTTTTT. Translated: CASSGGAGQVDTGELFF. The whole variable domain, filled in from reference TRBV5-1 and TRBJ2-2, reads KAGVTQTPRYLIKTRGQQVTLSCSPISGHRSVSWYQQTPGQGLQFLFEYFSETQRNKGNFPGRFSGRQFSNSRSEMNVSTLELGDSALYLCASSGGAGQVDTGELFFGEGSRLTVL.

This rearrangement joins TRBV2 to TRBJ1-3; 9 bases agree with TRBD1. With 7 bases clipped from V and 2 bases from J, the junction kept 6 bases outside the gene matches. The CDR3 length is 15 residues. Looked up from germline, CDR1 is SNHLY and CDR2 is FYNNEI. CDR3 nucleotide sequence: TGTGCCAGCAACAGGGGGCCGATCACTGGAAACACCATATATTTT. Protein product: CASNRGPITGNTIYF.

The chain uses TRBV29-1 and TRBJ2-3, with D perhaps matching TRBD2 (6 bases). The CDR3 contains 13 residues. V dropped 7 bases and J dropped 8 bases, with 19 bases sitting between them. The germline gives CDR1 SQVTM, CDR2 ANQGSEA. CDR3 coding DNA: TGCAGCGCAAGCCGGGACTTTACGGGTACGCAGTATTTT. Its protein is CSASRDFTGTQYF.

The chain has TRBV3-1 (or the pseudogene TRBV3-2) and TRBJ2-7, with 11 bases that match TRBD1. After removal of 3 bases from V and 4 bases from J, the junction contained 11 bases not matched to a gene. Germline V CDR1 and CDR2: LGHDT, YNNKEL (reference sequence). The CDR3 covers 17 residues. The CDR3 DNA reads TGTGCCAGCAGCCAGCGGACAGGGGGCTCGCGAAGGTACGAGCAGTACTTC. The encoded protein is CASSQRTGGSRRYEQYF.